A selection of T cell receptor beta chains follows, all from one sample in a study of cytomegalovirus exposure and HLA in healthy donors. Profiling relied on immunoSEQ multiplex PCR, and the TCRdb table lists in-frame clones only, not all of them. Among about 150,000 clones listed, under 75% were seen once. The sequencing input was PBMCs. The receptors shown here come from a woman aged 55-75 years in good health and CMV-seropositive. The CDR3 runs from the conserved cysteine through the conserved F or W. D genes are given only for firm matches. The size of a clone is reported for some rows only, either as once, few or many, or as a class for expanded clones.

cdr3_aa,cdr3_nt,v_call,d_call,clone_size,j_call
CASSPLTSGNSYEQYF,TGTGCCAGCAGTCCCCTTACTAGCGGGAACTCCTACGAGCAGTACTTC,TRBV7-6,TRBD2,.,TRBJ2-7
CASSLRYQSGNEQFF,TGCGCCAGCAGCTTAAGGTACCAGTCGGGAAATGAGCAGTTCTTC,TRBV5-1,.,.,TRBJ2-1
CASSLAPLEKEQYF,TGTGCCAGCAGTTTAGCCCCCCTGGAGAAGGAGCAGTACTTC,TRBV28,.,once,TRBJ2-5
CASATGGRWGEQYF,TGTGCCAGCGCGACGGGGGGTAGGTGGGGGGAGCAGTACTTC,TRBV28,TRBD2,.,TRBJ2-7
CSSRLAGYEQYF,TGTTCCAGCAGGCTAGCGGGCTACGAGCAGTACTTC,TRBV7-9,TRBD2,few,TRBJ2-7
CASSFGQIGNYGYTF,TGTGCCAGCAGCTTCGGACAGATAGGGAACTATGGCTACACCTTC,TRBV5-4,.,.,TRBJ1-2
CASSLYGGAMASGELFF,TGTGCCAGCAGCCTATACGGGGGGGCGATGGCGTCCGGGGAGCTGTTTTTT,TRBV7-6,TRBD2,.,TRBJ2-2
CASSFGRTKWDTGELFF,TGTGCCAGCAGCTTTGGGCGGACAAAGTGGGACACCGGGGAGCTGTTTTTT,TRBV5-4,.,.,TRBJ2-2
CASSPRTGAYEQYF,TGTGCCAGCAGCCCGAGAACAGGGGCCTACGAGCAGTACTTC,TRBV13,TRBD1,.,TRBJ2-7
CASSSPSTDTQYF,TGTGCCAGCAGCTCCCCTAGCACAGATACGCAGTATTTT,TRBV7-9,.,once,TRBJ2-3
CASRVDSNQPQHF,TGTGCCAGCAGGGTAGACAGTAATCAGCCCCAGCATTTT,TRBV2,.,.,TRBJ1-5
CASMETPSYEQYF,TGCGCCAGCATGGAGACGCCCTCCTACGAGCAGTACTTC,TRBV10-2,.,.,TRBJ2-7
CASSETPGGVGDTQYF,TGCGCCAGCAGCGAAACCCCTGGGGGGGTAGGAGATACGCAGTATTTT,TRBV5-1,TRBD2,.,TRBJ2-3
CASSSGLTITNIQYF,TGTGCCAGCAGCTCGGGACTCACAATCACAAACATTCAGTACTTC,TRBV7-2,.,.,TRBJ2-4
CASRGGGGLTYEQYF,TGTGCCAGCAGGGGAGGGGGGGGCCTAACCTACGAGCAGTACTTC,TRBV6-6,.,.,TRBJ2-7
CASSQDRAYEQYF,TGCGCCAGCAGCCAAGACAGGGCCTACGAGCAGTACTTC,TRBV4-1,.,.,TRBJ2-7
CASKGGPNTGELFF,TGTGCCAGCAAAGGAGGGCCGAACACCGGGGAGCTGTTTTTT,TRBV25-1,.,.,TRBJ2-2
CASSYRRLAGPGELFF,TGTGCCAGCAGTTACCGTCGGCTAGCGGGACCCGGGGAGCTGTTTTTT,TRBV27,TRBD2,.,TRBJ2-2
CASSLGTGTSGIREQFF,TGCGCCAGCAGCTTGGGCACCGGGACTAGCGGGATCCGCGAGCAGTTCTTC,TRBV5-1,TRBD2,few,TRBJ2-1
CASSSGLRGQPQHF,TGTGCCAGCAGTTCGGGACTGCGGGGCCAGCCCCAGCATTTT,TRBV28,.,.,TRBJ1-5
CASTKGTSGTYEQYF,TGTGCCAGCACCAAAGGGACTAGCGGGACCTACGAGCAGTACTTC,TRBV7-6,TRBD2,.,TRBJ2-7
CASSLGLAGYNEQFF,TGTGCCAGCAGCTTAGGACTAGCGGGATACAATGAGCAGTTCTTC,TRBV7-3,TRBD2,.,TRBJ2-1
CASHTGTGDHEQYF,TGTGCCAGTCACACCGGGACAGGGGACCACGAGCAGTACTTC,TRBV5-4,TRBD1,.,TRBJ2-7
CASRPGLAENYEQYF,TGTGCCAGCAGGCCGGGACTAGCGGAAAACTACGAGCAGTACTTC,TRBV27,TRBD2,few,TRBJ2-7